The next 30 T cell receptor beta chains were all read from a single sample in a study of shared T cell receptors in the human thymus (dated by TCRdb to about 2021). The library relied on the immunoSEQ multiplex PCR assay. Sourced from immuneACCESS, this table was stored by TCRdb with only in-frame sequences that have V and J called. A share of the clones is absent; for the studies checked, an unresolved V gene accounts for under half, and the remainder has no known explanation. This sample has hundreds of thousands of clones in its table, and 85% to 95% of those were observed once. The ten top clones hold approximately 0.02% of the sample. Sequencing was carried out using thymocytes. The receptors come from a human donor.

CDR3 bases: TGTGCCAGCAGAGATCAGGGGGGCTATGGCTACACCTTC. Translation gives CASRDQGGYGYTF. The rearrangement uses TRBV25-1 and TRBJ1-2, with 7 positions matching TRBD1. This CDR3 has 13 amino acids. Germline values: CDR1 MGHDK, CDR2 SYGVNS. Losses at the gene ends were 6 bases for V and 4 bases for J; bases not matched to a gene: 5.

The V gene is TRBV15, the J gene TRBJ1-2, with D hard to call. V gave up 1 base and J gave up 2 bases, with 8 bases separating them. The germline V gene has CDR1 LNHNV and CDR2 YYDKDF (reference sequence). This CDR3 is 14 amino acids long. The CDR3 reads CATSRGGGNYGYTF. The CDR3 DNA follows: TGTGCCACCAGCAGAGGTGGAGGGAACTATGGCTACACCTTC. Filled out from reference TRBV15 and TRBJ1-2, the complete variable domain reads DAMVIQNPRYQVTQFGKPVTLSCSQTLNHNVMYWYQQKSSQAPKLLFHYYDKDFNNEADTPDNFQSRRPNTSFCFLDIRSPGLGDTAMYLCATSRGGGNYGYTFGSGTRLTVV.

J is TRBJ2-3 and V is TRBV5-4; D possibly corresponds to TRBD1 (6 bases). CDR3 length: 19 amino acids. CDR1 and CDR2 from the germline V gene are SGHNT and YYREEE (reference sequence). The V end lost 5 bases, the J end lost 7 bases, and 32 bases lay between the germline ends. The CDR3 bases are TGTGCCAGCAGGGTGGCAGGGGATGTCGGAGTCGGAGAAGGGCATACGCAGTATTTT. Protein product: CASRVAGDVGVGEGHTQYF.

The chain recombines TRBV7-3 with TRBJ1-1; unclear D gene. In germline, CDR1 is SGHTA, CDR2 FQGTGA. V shed 2 bases and J shed 1 base, with 17 bases lying between them. This CDR3 region has 17 residues. The CDR3: CASSLSGSRRSNTEAFF. As DNA, the CDR3 is TGTGCCAGCAGCTTATCGGGCTCTCGGCGGTCGAACACTGAAGCTTTCTTT.

The CDR3 region has the DNA TGTGCCAGCAGCCCCGACACCTACCGCACCACCGGGGAGCTGTTTTTT. It codes for CASSPDTYRTTGELFF. This sequence joins TRBV5-4 and TRBJ2-2, with D unclear. CDR3 length: 16 amino acids. The germline gives CDR1 SGHNT, CDR2 YYREEE (reference sequence). Trimming cost V 4 bases and J 4 bases, with 17 bases left between them.

J is TRBJ2-7 and V is TRBV6-4; 11 bases agree with TRBD2. The CDR3 sequence is 15 residues long. J was trimmed by 1 base and V by 7 bases; bases with no gene match: 6. CDR1 and CDR2 from the germline V gene are MRHNA and SNTAGT. The CDR3 loop reads CASNFGTSGSYEQYF. The DNA for the CDR3 is TGTGCCAGCAATTTTGGGACTAGCGGTTCCTACGAGCAGTACTTC.

Of note for this clone: It is likely a read error, because the conserved phenylalanine at the end of the CDR3 is missing. It is unclear where the CDR3 begins or ends on the DNA, so no DNA is shown, and the CDR3 is as TCRdb lists it. This chain links TRBV20-1 with TRBJ1-2. Germline CDR1 reads DFQATT; CDR2 reads SNEGSKA (reference sequence). The CDR3 is 10 amino acids in total, end residues counted. Here the CDR3 reads CSALPGIPRL.

The chain links TRBV7-6 to TRBJ2-7; 7 nucleotides line up with TRBD2. The CDR3 sequence is 14 residues long. V dropped 1 base and J dropped 1; count of bases not matched to a gene: 1. Germline-derived CDR1 and CDR2 are SGHVS and FNYEAQ. This CDR3 reads CASSLGTSSYEQYF. CDR3 DNA: TGTGCCAGCAGCTTAGGGACTAGTTCCTACGAGCAGTACTTC.

V gene TRBV27 combines with J gene TRBJ2-7, with 10 bases identical to TRBD2. Trimming removed 1 base from V and 4 bases from J; junction bases left unmatched: 4. Germline CDR1 and CDR2: MNHEY and SMNVEV (reference sequence). The CDR3 runs to 15 residues. CDR3 bases: TGTGCCAGCAGTTTATTTTCTAGCGGGAGTTACGAGCAGTACTTC. Encoded protein: CASSLFSSGSYEQYF.

The CDR3 is CSVEDWSQQTSGRDSYEQYF. As DNA, the CDR3 is TGCAGCGTTGAAGATTGGTCTCAACAGACTAGCGGGAGGGACTCCTACGAGCAGTACTTC. The V and J genes are TRBV29-1 and TRBJ2-7, with 14 bases that match TRBD2. The germline V gene has CDR1 SQVTM and CDR2 ANQGSEA. The V and J ends lost 0 bases and 0 bases, in that order; junction bases with no gene match: 13. The CDR3 sequence is 20 residues long.

In its sample, this clone was seen a few times. The gene calls are TRBV29-1 and TRBJ1-2; a possible D gene is TRBD1 (5 bases). The V gene's germline CDR1 is SQVTM and CDR2 ANQGSEA. This CDR3 has 13 residues. Trimming left V 7 bases short and J 0 bases short, with 12 bases between. The CDR3 nucleotides are TGCAGCGCTGGGACGGAAGCTAACTATGGCTACACCTTC. Translating gives CSAGTEANYGYTF.

CDR3 nucleotides: TGTGCCAGCAGTGGACGGACAGGGCGTAACTATGGCTACACCTTC. Protein product: CASSGRTGRNYGYTF. The V and J genes are TRBV28 and TRBJ1-2; TRBD1 agrees at 8 bases. The CDR3 is 15 amino acids. Germline V gene data show CDR1 as MDHEN and CDR2 as SYDVKM. V lost 5 bases and J lost 1; bases outside the gene matches: 6.

The chain uses TRBV7-9 and TRBJ2-4; 7 bases align to TRBD1. CDR1 and CDR2 from the germline V gene are SEHNR and FQNEAQ (reference sequence). CDR3 length: 17 residues. The J segment lost 1 base and the V segment lost 0 bases, leaving 6 bases of the junction unmatched. For the CDR3, the DNA is TGTGCCAGCAGCTTAGCGCACAGGGGTTCGGCCAAAAACATTCAGTACTTC. Protein product: CASSLAHRGSAKNIQYF. The variable domain in full, with the rest retrieved from reference TRBV7-9 and TRBJ2-4, is DTGVSQNPRHKITKRGQNVTFRCDPISEHNRLYWYRQTLGQGPEFLTYFQNEAQLEKSRLLSDRFSAERPKGSFSTLEIQRTEQGDSAMYLCASSLAHRGSAKNIQYFGAGTRLSVL.

The genes are TRBV5-1 and TRBJ2-7; D unresolved. With 4 bases removed from V and 3 bases from J, the gap between germline ends came to 17 bases. The CDR3 contains 15 residues. Germline V gene data show CDR1 as SGHRS and CDR2 as YFSETQ. CDR3 in amino acids: CASSPPSLDYYEQYF. The CDR3 DNA is TGCGCCAGCAGCCCACCTTCTCTAGATTACTACGAGCAGTACTTC.

CDR3: CASTGDEQFF. DNA of the CDR3: TGCGCCAGCACTGGAGATGAGCAGTTCTTC. This sequence joins TRBV5-1 and TRBJ2-1; unclear D gene. V shed 6 bases and J shed 8 bases, with 6 bases lying between them. CDR3 length equals 10 residues. Germline V gene sequence: CDR1 SGHRS, CDR2 YFSETQ.

This clone was picked up one time. The V call is TRBV7-9, the J call TRBJ2-3; maybe TRBD2 (6 bases). Deletions cut 0 bases from V and 3 bases from J, with 13 bases between. CDR3 length: 16 amino acids. Germline V gene data show CDR1 as SEHNR and CDR2 as FQNEAQ (reference sequence). The CDR3 coding sequence is TGTGCCAGCAGCTTAGCGACGGGGGAGGTTACAGATACGCAGTATTTT. This translates into CASSLATGEVTDTQYF.

This clone was detected only once. The rearrangement uses TRBV27 and TRBJ1-6, with a possible D match to TRBD1 (6 bases). V gave up 2 bases and J gave up 7 bases, with 18 bases separating them. Looked up from germline, CDR1 is MNHEY and CDR2 is SMNVEV (reference sequence). The CDR3 has 17 residues. The CDR3 nucleotides are TGTGCCAGCAGTTTAGTCCTCGAGGGGGATCAGAATTCACCCCTCCACTTT. It yields the protein CASSLVLEGDQNSPLHF.

The genes are TRBV19 and TRBJ2-7, with no clear D. The CDR3 has 15 residues. The germline gives CDR1 LNHDA, CDR2 SQIVND (reference sequence). V lost 3 bases and J lost 3, with 15 bases in between. CDR3 bases: TGTGCCAGTAGTATGGACCGGGCCAGAGACTACGAGCAGTACTTC. Translating gives CASSMDRARDYEQYF.

J is TRBJ2-3 and V is TRBV28; D gene uncertain. Germline V CDR1 and CDR2: MDHEN, SYDVKM. CDR3 length equals 16 residues. V was pared by 6 bases and J by 2 bases, with 18 bases between. The CDR3 DNA reads as TGTGCCAGCAGCCCTCCCAGGCCCCACACCACAGATACGCAGTATTTT. This translates into CASSPPRPHTTDTQYF.

The chain joins TRBV28 to TRBJ2-5; TRBD1 or TRBD2 may be the D gene (5 bases each). Germline values: CDR1 MDHEN, CDR2 SYDVKM. This CDR3 region has 13 residues. V was cut by 7 bases and J by 5 bases, with 14 bases left in between. The CDR3, as DNA: TGTGCCAGCACCGTGGGGGAAGGGGAGACCCAGTACTTC. Translated: CASTVGEGETQYF.

The chain couples TRBV4-3 to TRBJ1-5; D might be TRBD1 (5 bases). The CDR3 has 16 residues. The germline CDR1 and CDR2 sequences are LGHNA and YSLEER. Trimming shortened V by 0 bases and J by 6 bases, and 15 bases separated the two germline ends. This CDR3 is CASSQDPTRGLQPQHF. DNA of the CDR3: TGCGCCAGCAGCCAAGATCCAACGAGGGGCCTTCAGCCCCAGCATTTT.

J is TRBJ2-1 and V is TRBV7-6; a weak D match, TRBD2 (6 bases). The CDR3 has 18 amino acids. The germline CDR1 and CDR2 sequences are SGHVS and FNYEAQ. V was trimmed by 3 bases and J by 8 bases, leaving 26 bases between them. The chain's CDR3 is CASSFGGVAAIGGHEQFF. The CDR3 region has the DNA TGTGCCAGCAGCTTTGGAGGGGTAGCGGCCATTGGAGGTCATGAGCAGTTCTTC.

The V gene is TRBV29-1, the J gene TRBJ2-5; 10 bases match TRBD2. The CDR3 loop spans 15 amino acids. Losses at the gene ends were 4 bases for V and 2 bases for J; bases not matched to a gene: 7. From germline, CDR1 is SQVTM and CDR2 ANQGSEA. As DNA, the CDR3 is TGCAGCGTTGCCTCAGCGGGAGGGCCACAAGAGACCCAGTACTTC. Translating gives CSVASAGGPQETQYF.

V usage is TRBV11-2 and J usage is TRBJ2-5, with 13 bases lining up with TRBD2. J lost 2 bases, V lost 0 bases, and 9 bases had no gene match. Germline CDR1 is SGHAT and CDR2 is FQNNGV. This CDR3 is built from 19 residues. The CDR3 sequence is CASSLEGRGLAGWQETQYF. DNA for the CDR3: TGTGCCAGCAGCTTAGAAGGGCGGGGACTAGCGGGATGGCAAGAGACCCAGTACTTC.

The chain employs TRBV6-1 and TRBJ2-1; 10 nucleotides line up with TRBD2. With V trimmed by 6 bases and J by 4 bases, 6 bases remained unmatched. CDR1 and CDR2 (germline): MNHNS, SASEGT. The CDR3 covers 15 residues. The CDR3 nucleotides read TGTGCCAGCAGCATTACTAGCGGGACTTACAATGAGCAGTTCTTC. Translation gives CASSITSGTYNEQFF.

The V and J genes are TRBV15 and TRBJ2-2; 10 positions match TRBD2. This CDR3 has 17 residues. V lost 2 bases, J lost 2 bases, and 5 bases stayed unmatched. Germline CDR1 and CDR2: LNHNV and YYDKDF (reference sequence). The CDR3 coding sequence is TGTGCCACCAGCAGACCAGGACTAGCGGCCAACACCGGGGAGCTGTTTTTT. Residues: CATSRPGLAANTGELFF. Together with reference TRBV15 and TRBJ2-2, the CDR3 gives the full variable domain: DAMVIQNPRYQVTQFGKPVTLSCSQTLNHNVMYWYQQKSSQAPKLLFHYYDKDFNNEADTPDNFQSRRPNTSFCFLDIRSPGLGDTAMYLCATSRPGLAANTGELFFGEGSRLTVL.

The chain joins TRBV11-1 to TRBJ2-4, with 10 bases fitting TRBD2. Trimming removed 5 bases from V and 13 bases from J; junction bases left unmatched: 5. The CDR3 contains 12 residues. From germline, CDR1 is SGHAT and CDR2 FQDESV (reference sequence). The CDR3 sequence: CASSASGSGQYF. The CDR3 DNA reads as TGTGCCAGCAGCGCTAGCGGGAGTGGGCAGTACTTC.

The V and J genes are TRBV7-2 and TRBJ2-5; 7 bases align to TRBD2. CDR3 length: 12 amino acids. Germline V CDR1 and CDR2: SGHTA, FQGNSA. Germline trimming cut 11 bases from V and 5 bases from J; bases unmatched to any gene: 8. The CDR3 reads CAPGRGGETQYF. CDR3 bases: TGTGCCCCCGGGCGGGGAGGGGAGACCCAGTACTTC.

The V call is TRBV10-3, the J call TRBJ1-2; tentative D call: TRBD1 (5 bases). Deletions cut 3 bases from V and 3 bases from J, with 11 bases between. This CDR3 comprises 14 residues. Germline V gives CDR1 ENHRY, CDR2 SYGVKD. CDR3 in amino acids: CAISDGGGYYGYTF. The CDR3 coding sequence is TGTGCCATCAGTGATGGTGGGGGATACTATGGCTACACCTTC.

This clone was recorded once. V gene TRBV5-8 combines with J gene TRBJ1-5; perhaps TRBD1 as D (6 bases). The V end was cut by 4 bases, the J end by 4 bases, with 9 bases between. The germline V gene has CDR1 SGHTS and CDR2 YDEGEE. The length of the CDR3 is 13 residues. DNA for the CDR3: TGTGCCAGCAGCCGGGACATAAATCAGCCCCAGCATTTT. Translating it yields CASSRDINQPQHF.